The 7 T cell receptor beta chains reported below all come from one sample, sequenced in a study of CD8 T cells in Susac syndrome. The RNA input was about 0.5 to 1 ug, and it was reverse transcribed with random hexamers. MiXCR was run by TCRdb on the immunoSEQ multiplex PCR reads, yielding one entry per CDR3 protein. The sample includes approximately 200,000 distinct CDR3 sequences, around 95% of them seen just once. Sequenced sample: CD4+ T cells from PBMCs. All receptors come from a human donor with multiple sclerosis.

This chain uses TRBV12-3 or TRBV12-4 with TRBJ2-1, with D uncertain. The CDR3 has 14 amino acids. The V gene lost 5 bases and the J gene lost 7 bases, with 15 bases spanning the gap. CDR3 DNA sequence: TGTGCCAGCAGTACCCGGGCGGCCGGAAATGAGCAGTTCTTC. It specifies CASSTRAAGNEQFF.

The chain joins TRBV7-9 to TRBJ2-1; TRBD2 aligns across 7 bases. This CDR3 spans 17 amino acids. Trimming took 5 bases from V and 3 from J; bases not matched to a gene: 13. Looked up from germline, CDR1 is SEHNR and CDR2 is FQNEAQ (reference sequence). The CDR3: CASSPASGAGNYNEQFF. The CDR3 DNA sequence: TGTGCCAGCAGCCCCGCCAGCGGGGCAGGGAACTACAATGAGCAGTTCTTC.

This clonotype was seen once. The chain carries TRBV29-1 and TRBJ1-2; no reliable D call. Looked up from germline, CDR1 is SQVTM and CDR2 is ANQGSEA. This CDR3 has 9 amino acids. V was cut by 7 bases and J by 8 bases, with 8 bases left in between. The CDR3 DNA sequence: TGCAGCGCCTCCGAGGGCTACACCTTC. Amino acids: CSASEGYTF.

The chain employs TRBV28 and TRBJ2-4, with D hard to call. Germline V gives CDR1 MDHEN, CDR2 SYDVKM. The V end lost 6 bases, the J end lost 0 bases, and 12 bases lay between the germline ends. The CDR3 consists of 15 residues. The CDR3 region has the DNA TGTGCCAGCAGATCCCAAGACATAGCCAAAAACATTCAGTACTTC. Its protein product is CASRSQDIAKNIQYF. The whole variable domain, remainder taken from reference TRBV28 and TRBJ2-4, is DVKVTQSSRYLVKRTGEKVFLECVQDMDHENMFWYRQDPGLGLRLIYFSYDVKMKEKGDIPEGYSVSREKKERFSLILESASTNQTSMYLCASRSQDIAKNIQYFGAGTRLSVL.

The V call is TRBV20-1, the J call TRBJ2-5; a weak D match, TRBD1 (6 bases). Germline V lookup: CDR1 DFQATT, CDR2 SNEGSKA (reference sequence). Trimming shortened V by 3 bases and J by 2 bases, and 10 bases separated the two germline ends. This CDR3 has 13 amino acids. CDR3 nucleotide sequence: TGCAGTGCTAGTGCGGACAGTCAAGAGACCCAGTACTTC. Translating it yields CSASADSQETQYF.

V and J are TRBV4-1 and TRBJ2-7; the match to TRBD2 covers 8 bases. With V trimmed by 1 base and J by 2 bases, 10 bases remained unmatched. The germline CDR1 and CDR2 sequences are MGHRA and YSYEKL. The CDR3 has 17 residues. CDR3 coding DNA: TGCGCCAGCAGCCAAGTTCTGGTAGCGGGGTTGACCTACGAGCAGTACTTC. The encoded protein is CASSQVLVAGLTYEQYF.

This chain links TRBV3-1 with TRBJ2-7, with 7 bases aligning to TRBD2. This CDR3 is 15 amino acids long. Germline CDR1 is LGHDT and CDR2 is YNNKEL (reference sequence). Losses at the gene ends were 1 base for V and 3 bases for J; bases not matched to a gene: 6. The CDR3 here is CASSQGRLAVYEQYF. The CDR3 DNA is TGTGCCAGCAGCCAAGGAAGGCTAGCGGTCTACGAGCAGTACTTC.